One and the same sample provided the 29 T cell receptor beta chains below, sequenced in a study of blood T cell repertoires in COVID-19. Generated by immunoSEQ multiplex PCR, the TCRdb table keeps only in-frame clones and is missing some. The table has approximately 150,000 clones, 81% seen once. The sequencing input was PBMCs or T cells enriched from blood (not recorded which). These receptors came from a woman between 35 and 50 years old with acute COVID-19.

The chain recombines TRBV7-3 with TRBJ2-1, with 8 nucleotides matching TRBD2. Germline V CDR1 and CDR2: SGHTA, FQGTGA. The CDR3 extends over 14 amino acids. With V trimmed by 2 bases and J by 8 bases, 5 bases remained unmatched. CDR3 DNA sequence: TGTGCCAGCAGCTTAGCGGGGGGACTCCATGAGCAGTTCTTC. Residues: CASSLAGGLHEQFF.

V is TRBV2 and J is TRBJ1-2; 9 positions agree with TRBD1. CDR1 SNHLY and CDR2 FYNNEI come from the germline V gene. J gave up 6 bases and V 10 bases, and 3 bases lay outside the gene matches. This CDR3 spans 11 amino acids. CDR3 protein: CAITGGNGYTF. For the CDR3, the DNA is TGTGCCATAACAGGGGGCAATGGCTACACCTTC.

V usage is TRBV5-1 and J usage is TRBJ2-1, with D possibly TRBD2 on 5 matching bases. The CDR3 sequence is 13 residues long. CDR1 is SGHRS and CDR2 is YFSETQ in the germline V gene. V shed 2 bases and J shed 9 bases, with 12 bases lying between them. The CDR3 reads CASSLSAEAEQFF. As DNA, the CDR3 is TGCGCCAGCAGCTTATCCGCGGAGGCTGAGCAGTTCTTC.

This sequence joins TRBV11-2 and TRBJ2-5; 9 nucleotides align to TRBD1. The V gene end was trimmed by 4 bases and the J gene end by 5 bases; junction bases not matched to a gene: 2. Germline V lookup: CDR1 SGHAT, CDR2 FQNNGV. The CDR3 sequence is 13 residues long. The CDR3 nucleotides read TGTGCCAGCAGCTGGGACAGGGCGGAGACCCAGTACTTC. As protein: CASSWDRAETQYF.

A single count supports this clone. The J gene is TRBJ2-3, the V gene TRBV15, with 10 bases aligning to TRBD2. Germline CDR1 reads LNHNV; CDR2 reads YYDKDF (reference sequence). The V segment lost 3 bases and the J segment 2 bases; nucleotides outside the gene matches: 5. The CDR3 covers 16 residues. In DNA, the CDR3 is TGTGCCACCAGCAGCAGACTAGCGGGCTACACAGATACGCAGTATTTT. This encodes CATSSRLAGYTDTQYF. The full variable domain, rest sourced from reference TRBV15 and TRBJ2-3, is DAMVIQNPRYQVTQFGKPVTLSCSQTLNHNVMYWYQQKSSQAPKLLFHYYDKDFNNEADTPDNFQSRRPNTSFCFLDIRSPGLGDTAMYLCATSSRLAGYTDTQYFGPGTRLTVL.

This chain joins TRBV10-3 and TRBJ2-5, with D tentatively TRBD2 (5 bases). The CDR3 spans 15 residues. CDR1 is ENHRY, CDR2 SYGVKD, per germline. V lost 7 bases, J lost 4 bases, and 19 bases lay in between. The CDR3 DNA sequence: TGTGCCATCAAAGCAGGCGGGCAGACGGGAGAGACCCAGTACTTC. It encodes CAIKAGGQTGETQYF.

The chain carries TRBV27 and TRBJ1-1, with 12 positions matching TRBD1. V shed 6 bases and J 3 bases; nucleotides not matched to a gene: 11. Per germline, CDR1 MNHEY and CDR2 SMNVEV (reference sequence). This CDR3 spans 17 amino acids. CDR3 in amino acids: CASSPLPGTGGHTEAFF. The CDR3 coding sequence is TGTGCCAGCAGCCCTCTACCCGGGACAGGGGGCCACACTGAAGCTTTCTTT.

This chain links TRBV9 with TRBJ2-1; D perhaps matches TRBD1 (6 bases). The CDR3 runs to 12 residues. Germline V gene data show CDR1 as SGDLS and CDR2 as YYNGEE. Deletions cut 5 bases from V and 8 bases from J, with 11 bases between. CDR3 nucleotides: TGTGCCAGCAGTGACAGGACCTATGAGCAGTTCTTC. Protein product: CASSDRTYEQFF.

In this sample, this clone turned up a few times. The chain couples TRBV6-6 to TRBJ1-2; TRBD1 agrees at 7 bases. Germline lookup yields CDR1 MNHNY and CDR2 SVGAGI (reference sequence). After removal of 5 bases from V and 0 bases from J, the junction contained 9 bases not matched to a gene. This CDR3 is 16 amino acids long. DNA for the CDR3: TGTGCCAGCAGTCTCCTTCCCGGGACAGCTAACTATGGCTACACCTTC. Protein product: CASSLLPGTANYGYTF.

This chain connects TRBV10-2 to TRBJ2-3; 7 bases line up with TRBD2. Germline lookup yields CDR1 WSHSY and CDR2 SAAADI. CDR3 size: 16 residues. V was pared by 1 base and J by 4 bases, with 8 bases of the junction left unmatched. The CDR3 nucleotides are TGCGCCAGCAGTGAGTTTGCCCTAGCGGTCGCAGATACGCAGTATTTT. Residues: CASSEFALAVADTQYF.

In this sample, this clone turned up a few times. V gene TRBV5-4 combines with J gene TRBJ2-1; the match to TRBD2 covers 8 bases. Germline CDR1 SGHNT, CDR2 YYREEE (reference sequence). This CDR3 region has 14 residues. The junction had 9 bases not matched to a gene; V was cut back by 4 bases and J by 9 bases. This CDR3 reads CASSLPQRESEQFF. Here the CDR3 DNA reads TGTGCCAGCAGCCTTCCCCAGCGGGAGAGTGAGCAGTTCTTC.

The chain combines TRBV7-8 with TRBJ1-2; TRBD1 might be the D (5 bases). V lost 0 bases and J 8 bases, leaving 13 bases between the germline ends. CDR1 is SGHVS and CDR2 is FQNEAQ in the germline V gene. This CDR3 is built from 14 residues. The CDR3 region is CASSLAWQGGGYTF. CDR3 DNA: TGTGCCAGCAGCTTAGCGTGGCAGGGAGGCGGCTACACCTTC. Using reference TRBV7-8 and TRBJ1-2 for the parts outside the CDR3, the full variable domain is GAGVSQSPRYKVAKRGQDVALRCDPISGHVSLFWYQQALGQGPEFLTYFQNEAQLDKSGLPSDRFFAERPEGSVSTLKIQRTQQEDSAVYLCASSLAWQGGGYTFGSGTRLTVV.

The chain is built from TRBV10-3 and TRBJ2-1, with TRBD2 matching 16 bases. This CDR3 has 19 residues. After removal of 6 bases from V and 4 bases from J, the junction contained 12 bases not matched to a gene. Germline V gene sequence: CDR1 ENHRY, CDR2 SYGVKD. CDR3 DNA: TGTGCCATCAGCGAGACCGGGACTAGCGGGAGGGGTCGGTACAATGAGCAGTTCTTC. Translating gives CAISETGTSGRGRYNEQFF.

The chain couples TRBV7-2 to TRBJ1-6, with TRBD1 matching 7 bases. Germline CDR1 reads SGHTA; CDR2 reads FQGNSA. The CDR3 contains 14 residues. The J segment lost 10 bases and the V segment lost 1 base, leaving 4 bases of the junction unmatched. CDR3 in DNA: TGTGCCAGCAGCTTAGAGGGGGCTCGGTCACCCCTCCACTTT. It yields the protein CASSLEGARSPLHF. Combining the CDR3 with reference TRBV7-2 and TRBJ1-6 gives the whole variable domain GAGVSQSPSNKVTEKGKDVELRCDPISGHTALYWYRQSLGQGLEFLIYFQGNSAPDKSGLPSDRFSAERTGGSVSTLTIQRTQQEDSAVYLCASSLEGARSPLHFGNGTRLTVT.

This clone was seen only a few times. V gene TRBV15 combines with J gene TRBJ2-3, with 11 positions matching TRBD2. This CDR3 contains 15 residues. From germline, CDR1 is LNHNV and CDR2 YYDKDF (reference sequence). The J segment lost 8 bases and the V segment lost 3 bases, leaving 7 bases of the junction unmatched. DNA of the CDR3: TGTGCCACCAGCAGGCGACTAGCGGGACTCGGTACGCAGTATTTT. It codes for CATSRRLAGLGTQYF.

This clone was observed a handful of times. The rearrangement joins TRBV12-3 or TRBV12-4 to TRBJ2-1; D is undetermined. This CDR3 is 13 amino acids long. Trimming left V 5 bases short and J 3 bases short, with 8 bases between. The CDR3 is CASSDPGYNEQFF. As DNA, the CDR3 is TGTGCCAGCAGTGACCCGGGCTACAATGAGCAGTTCTTC.

This clone occurred a few times. The chain combines TRBV5-1 with TRBJ2-1; 8 bases are a match to TRBD2. CDR3 length: 15 residues. Trimming cost V 7 bases and J 7 bases; bases outside gene matches: 13. CDR1 is SGHRS, CDR2 YFSETQ, per germline. The CDR3 spells CASALAGGTGNEQFF. Here the CDR3 DNA reads TGCGCCAGCGCCTTGGCGGGAGGTACGGGGAATGAGCAGTTCTTC.

This sequence joins TRBV11-2 and TRBJ2-3, with D maybe TRBD1 (6 bases). Germline V gene sequence: CDR1 SGHAT, CDR2 FQNNGV. The length of the CDR3 is 14 residues. Trimming cost V 5 bases and J 10 bases, with 19 bases left between them. The CDR3 region has the DNA TGTGCCAGCAGCACAACGATTAAGGGGGTCCCGCAGTATTTT. Protein sequence: CASSTTIKGVPQYF.

The chain has TRBV28 and TRBJ2-5; D uncertain. The CDR3 is 12 residues long. Trimming cost V 6 bases and J 2 bases, with 7 bases left between them. In germline, CDR1 is MDHEN, CDR2 SYDVKM. The CDR3 spells CASRDWQETQYF. CDR3 nucleotides: TGTGCCAGCAGAGACTGGCAAGAGACCCAGTACTTC.

The chain has TRBV19 and TRBJ1-2; tentatively, D is TRBD1 (5 bases). This CDR3 is built from 13 residues. Germline V gene lookup returns CDR1 LNHDA and CDR2 SQIVND (reference sequence). V gave up 6 bases and J gave up 8 bases, with 16 bases separating them. The CDR3 DNA follows: TGTGCCAGTAGCCTTTCAGGGTTCCTGGGCTACACCTTC. This codes for CASSLSGFLGYTF. The variable domain in full, with the rest retrieved from reference TRBV19 and TRBJ1-2, is DGGITQSPKYLFRKEGQNVTLSCEQNLNHDAMYWYRQDPGQGLRLIYYSQIVNDFQKGDIAEGYSVSREKKESFPLTVTSAQKNPTAFYLCASSLSGFLGYTFGSGTRLTVV.

J is TRBJ2-5 and V is TRBV5-6; 8 bases are a match to TRBD2. V shed 3 bases, J shed 4 bases, and the junction held 5 bases outside the gene matches. In germline, CDR1 is SGHDT, CDR2 YYEEEE. CDR3 size: 14 residues. The CDR3 reads CASSSAGGLETQYF. Written as DNA, the CDR3 is TGTGCCAGCAGCTCGGCGGGGGGTTTAGAGACCCAGTACTTC. The full variable domain, with the rest looked up from reference TRBV5-6 and TRBJ2-5, is DAGVTQSPTHLIKTRGQQVTLRCSPKSGHDTVSWYQQALGQGPQFIFQYYEEEERQRGNFPDRFSGHQFPNYSSELNVNALLLGDSALYLCASSSAGGLETQYFGPGTRLLVL.

The chain combines TRBV6-2 or TRBV6-3 with TRBJ2-1; D is perhaps TRBD2 (5 bases). V was trimmed by 6 bases and J by 5 bases, leaving 17 bases between them. In germline, CDR1 is MNHEY, CDR2 SVGEGT. The CDR3 totals 15 residues. CDR3 nucleotides: TGTGCCAGCAGCCGCTTCCTAGCTTACAACAATGAGCAGTTCTTC. Encoded protein: CASSRFLAYNNEQFF.

The chain employs TRBV4-1 and TRBJ2-1; 14 bases agree with TRBD2. The CDR3 loop spans 18 amino acids. Trimming removed 1 base from V and 8 bases from J; junction bases left unmatched: 10. Germline CDR1 is MGHRA and CDR2 is YSYEKL. This CDR3 is CASSQGPPGTSGSYEQFF. In DNA form, the CDR3 reads TGCGCCAGCAGCCAAGGTCCCCCCGGGACTAGCGGGAGTTATGAGCAGTTCTTC.

V usage is TRBV6-5 and J usage is TRBJ2-4, with 7 bases matching TRBD1. With 7 bases clipped from V and 3 bases from J, the junction kept 3 bases outside the gene matches. This CDR3 has 13 amino acids. Germline CDR1 reads MNHEY; CDR2 reads SVGAGI. CDR3 sequence: CASTGDSKNIQYF. The CDR3 DNA reads TGTGCCAGCACCGGGGACAGCAAAAACATTCAGTACTTC.

J is TRBJ2-7 and V is TRBV21-1; TRBD1 is taken as the D call from the table, unchecked against the DNA. TRBV21-1 is designated a pseudogene. This CDR3 is built from 13 residues. CDR3 region: CASSGRTGGEQYF. The DNA of the CDR3 is TGTGCCAGCAGCGGCCGGACAGGGGGCGAGCAGTACTTC.

The chain carries TRBV7-8 and TRBJ2-1; 9 nucleotides line up with TRBD1. The V and J ends lost 6 bases and 2 bases, in that order; junction bases with no gene match: 5. Germline-derived CDR1 and CDR2 are SGHVS and FQNEAQ. The CDR3 covers 15 residues. For the CDR3, the DNA is TGTGCCAGCAGGGCGGGACAGGGCACCTACAATGAGCAGTTCTTC. Its protein is CASRAGQGTYNEQFF. Combining the CDR3 with reference TRBV7-8 and TRBJ2-1 gives the whole variable domain GAGVSQSPRYKVAKRGQDVALRCDPISGHVSLFWYQQALGQGPEFLTYFQNEAQLDKSGLPSDRFFAERPEGSVSTLKIQRTQQEDSAVYLCASRAGQGTYNEQFFGPGTRLTVL.

V gene TRBV28 combines with J gene TRBJ1-1; no clear D. Germline V gene lookup returns CDR1 MDHEN and CDR2 SYDVKM. The CDR3 spans 13 residues. Deletions cut 5 bases from V and 1 base from J, with 8 bases between. This chain's CDR3 is CASSSAGNTEAFF. In DNA, the CDR3 is TGTGCCAGCAGTAGTGCGGGGAACACTGAAGCTTTCTTT. The full variable domain, with the rest looked up from reference TRBV28 and TRBJ1-1, is DVKVTQSSRYLVKRTGEKVFLECVQDMDHENMFWYRQDPGLGLRLIYFSYDVKMKEKGDIPEGYSVSREKKERFSLILESASTNQTSMYLCASSSAGNTEAFFGQGTRLTVV.

This clone has only one observation. The V and J genes are TRBV6-1 and TRBJ2-5; a weak D match, TRBD2 (6 bases). The CDR3 runs to 15 residues. Trimming removed 1 base at V and 1 base at J, with 10 bases between. Looked up from germline, CDR1 is MNHNS and CDR2 is SASEGT. The CDR3 sequence: CASSEGGRSQETQYF. In DNA form, the CDR3 reads TGTGCCAGCAGTGAAGGTGGGAGGAGCCAAGAGACCCAGTACTTC.

This clone was detected only a few times. V gene TRBV10-3 combines with J gene TRBJ2-1; no definite D call. CDR3 length equals 12 residues. Looked up from germline, CDR1 is ENHRY and CDR2 is SYGVKD. Trimming took 5 bases from V and 5 from J, leaving 7 bases between them. This CDR3 reads CAISTANNEQFF. CDR3 coding DNA: TGTGCCATCAGTACAGCCAACAATGAGCAGTTCTTC.